Each of the 15 T cell receptor beta chains below was sequenced from the same sample in a study of T cell changes during pregnancy in multiple sclerosis. Clones were sequenced by immunoSEQ multiplex PCR, and TCRdb holds only the in-frame ones, with some missing. The sample lists 45,000 to 65,000 clones, over 90% seen once, with approximately 0.27% in the top ten. The sequences come from CD4+ T cells from peripheral blood mononuclear cells, collected in the second trimester of pregnancy. The receptors here all came from a female donor with multiple sclerosis, enrolled in a pregnancy study.

The rearrangement joins TRBV6-6 to TRBJ1-6, with D tentatively TRBD1 (6 bases). Trimming shortened V by 6 bases and J by 9 bases, and 18 bases separated the two germline ends. This CDR3 comprises 15 residues. Germline V CDR1 and CDR2: MNHNY, SVGAGI (reference sequence). As DNA, the CDR3 is TGTGCCAGCAGCAGACAGGACTCTGGGGGTTCACCCCTCCACTTT. This encodes CASSRQDSGGSPLHF.

The gene calls are TRBV27 and TRBJ2-3, with 11 bases fitting TRBD2. Germline loops: CDR1 MNHEY, CDR2 SMNVEV (reference sequence). This CDR3 comprises 15 residues. V shed 3 bases, J shed 4 bases, and the junction held 3 bases outside the gene matches. The CDR3 here is CASSFTSGGSDTQYF. The CDR3 region has the DNA TGTGCCAGCAGTTTTACTAGCGGGGGTTCAGATACGCAGTATTTT.

The genes are TRBV5-1 and TRBJ2-5; D is ambiguous. The CDR3 has 15 amino acids. The germline V gene encodes CDR1 SGHRS and CDR2 YFSETQ. V was trimmed by 0 bases and J by 0 bases, leaving 9 bases between them. CDR3 loop: CASSLARRNQETQYF. The CDR3 DNA reads as TGCGCCAGCAGCTTGGCGCGGCGTAACCAAGAGACCCAGTACTTC. The entire variable domain, with the rest obtained from reference TRBV5-1 and TRBJ2-5, is as follows: KAGVTQTPRYLIKTRGQQVTLSCSPISGHRSVSWYQQTPGQGLQFLFEYFSETQRNKGNFPGRFSGRQFSNSRSEMNVSTLELGDSALYLCASSLARRNQETQYFGPGTRLLVL.

V usage is TRBV25-1 and J usage is TRBJ2-5; 10 bases fit TRBD2. This CDR3 region has 17 residues. Germline trimming cut 1 base from V and 1 base from J; bases unmatched to any gene: 6. Germline CDR1 and CDR2: MGHDK and SYGVNS. The CDR3 DNA follows: TGTGCCAGCAGTGAATTGAGCGGGGGGGCCATCCAAGAGACCCAGTACTTC. Its translation is CASSELSGGAIQETQYF.

This chain links TRBV19 with TRBJ1-4; D remains unclear. V was cut by 5 bases and J by 1 base, with 14 bases left in between. Germline V gene data show CDR1 as LNHDA and CDR2 as SQIVND (reference sequence). CDR3 length: 16 residues. The chain's CDR3 is CASSLRRDGTNEKLFF. The CDR3 nucleotides read TGTGCCAGTAGTTTAAGGAGGGATGGAACTAATGAAAAACTGTTTTTT.

This chain uses TRBV6-5 with TRBJ1-1, with 7 bases fitting TRBD1. CDR1 is MNHEY and CDR2 is SVGAGI in the germline V gene. With 5 bases clipped from V and 4 bases from J, the junction kept 10 bases outside the gene matches. This CDR3 spans 15 amino acids. The CDR3: CASSTTRGVITEAFF. CDR3 nucleotides: TGTGCCAGCAGTACAACCAGGGGGGTGATCACTGAAGCTTTCTTT.

The chain recombines TRBV6-4 with TRBJ1-5; a possible D gene is TRBD1 (6 bases). The CDR3 is 15 amino acids. Deletions cut 6 bases from V and 4 bases from J, with 16 bases between. Per the germline V gene, CDR1 is MRHNA and CDR2 is SNTAGT. CDR3 loop: CASRGNRVSNQPQHF. The CDR3 DNA sequence: TGTGCCAGCAGAGGCAACAGGGTTAGTAATCAGCCCCAGCATTTT.

The chain is built from TRBV7-3 and TRBJ2-1, with 8 bases aligning to TRBD2. This CDR3 is built from 16 residues. Per the germline V gene, CDR1 is SGHTA and CDR2 is FQGTGA. J was trimmed by 3 bases and V by 5 bases; bases with no gene match: 9. CDR3 residues: CASSHKRGNNYNEQFF. The CDR3 DNA sequence: TGTGCCAGCAGCCATAAGCGGGGGAACAACTACAATGAGCAGTTCTTC.

The chain links TRBV9 to TRBJ2-3, with TRBD1 identical over 7 bases. V lost 4 bases, J lost 5 bases, and 7 bases stayed unmatched. The CDR3 totals 14 residues. Germline V CDR1 and CDR2: SGDLS, YYNGEE. The CDR3 region is CASSPRQGGDTQYF. The CDR3 DNA reads as TGTGCCAGCAGCCCGCGACAGGGCGGAGATACGCAGTATTTT.

DNA of the CDR3: TGTGCCAGCCGCACCGGAGGACCGAATTCACCCCTCCACTTT. It yields the protein CASRTGGPNSPLHF. This chain joins TRBV5-8 and TRBJ1-6; no clear D gene. The CDR3 has 14 residues. The germline gives CDR1 SGHTS, CDR2 YDEGEE. The V end lost 7 bases, the J end lost 7 bases, and 15 bases lay between the germline ends.

The chain employs TRBV5-4 and TRBJ1-2; no reliable D call. Germline assignment: CDR1 SGHNT and CDR2 YYREEE (reference sequence). The CDR3 contains 12 residues. V was trimmed by 0 bases and J by 7 bases, leaving 7 bases between them. The CDR3 protein is CASSLELFGYTF. The CDR3 nucleotides are TGTGCCAGCAGCTTGGAACTTTTTGGCTACACCTTC.

This clone was seen only a few times. The chain employs TRBV18 and TRBJ1-4; the match to TRBD1 covers 7 bases. CDR1 is KGHSH, CDR2 LQKENI, per germline. The CDR3 is made up of 15 amino acids. The ends lost 2 bases at V and 4 bases at J; junction bases unmatched: 4. CDR3 DNA: TGTGCCAGCTCACCAGGGGACAGTAGTAATGAAAAACTGTTTTTT. Translation gives CASSPGDSSNEKLFF.

The V and J genes are TRBV21-1 and TRBJ2-5; the table's TRBD1 call for D was not verified on the DNA. TRBV21-1 is noted as a pseudogene. The CDR3 is 14 amino acids. The CDR3 here is CASSKVRVRTGLNF. The CDR3 region has the DNA TGTGCCAGCAGCAAAGTGAGGGTAAGGACAGGGCTGAACTTC.

The chain is built from TRBV7-3 and TRBJ2-1; the D gene is possibly TRBD1 (6 bases). The CDR3 extends over 13 amino acids. The germline V and J ends were trimmed by 2 bases and 9 bases, with 11 bases remaining between them. The germline V gene has CDR1 SGHTA and CDR2 FQGTGA. CDR3 sequence reads: CASSLLRGSEQFF. The CDR3 DNA reads as TGTGCCAGCAGCTTACTCAGGGGCAGTGAGCAGTTCTTC.

The chain couples TRBV5-1 to TRBJ2-5; 7 nucleotides align to TRBD1. V shed 4 bases, J shed 1 base, and the junction held 10 bases outside the gene matches. This CDR3 has 16 amino acids. The germline CDR1 and CDR2 sequences are SGHRS and YFSETQ. CDR3 region: CASSAYRGFGQETQYF. The CDR3 DNA follows: TGCGCCAGCAGCGCATACAGGGGATTCGGCCAAGAGACCCAGTACTTC.